This is a list of T cell receptor beta chains from one sample in a study of blood T cells in healthy people across ages. TCRdb reprocessed the 5' RACE reads with MiXCR, giving one entry per CDR3 protein. The sample includes some 890,000 distinct CDR3 sequences, about 28% seen only once; the top ten take roughly a tenth. These data were also filed under a second study, of T cells of mothers and their children.

The sample was blood. The receptors stem from a woman aged 40 to 50 in good health. Both conserved end residues are part of each CDR3. D genes are given only for firm matches. Some rows mark clone size as missing; the rest say once, few, many or name a class of expanded clone.

clone_size j_call v_call d_call cdr3_aa cdr3_nt
. TRBJ1-2 TRBV28 TRBD1 CASSPPRTGYGYTF TGTGCCAGCAGCCCCCCCCGGACAGGCTATGGCTACACCTTC
few TRBJ2-7 TRBV5-1 TRBD1 CASSPLTGTSSGEQYF TGCGCCAGCAGCCCACTGACAGGGACGTCTTCGGGGGAGCAGTACTTC
many TRBJ1-2 TRBV20-1 . CSAKQGWVMGYGYTF TGCAGTGCCAAACAGGGTTGGGTTATGGGCTATGGCTACACCTTC
. TRBJ2-7 TRBV20-1 . CSASRSGDEQYF TGCAGTGCTAGTAGGTCAGGTGACGAGCAGTACTTC
. TRBJ2-7 TRBV7-9 TRBD2 CASSRPRGSGGPSSYNEQYF TGTGCCAGCAGCCGCCCGAGAGGTAGCGGGGGCCCCAGCTCCTACAATGAGCAGTACTTC
few TRBJ1-5 TRBV2 . CASSEAMGRLGPQHF TGTGCCAGCAGTGAGGCGATGGGACGGCTGGGGCCCCAGCATTTT
few TRBJ2-1 TRBV5-5 . CASSFGKRAQGNEQFF TGTGCCAGCAGCTTCGGAAAGCGGGCCCAAGGGAATGAGCAGTTCTTC
few TRBJ2-1 TRBV7-9 TRBD1 CASSGQGYPCNEQFF TGTGCCAGCAGCGGACAGGGATACCCATGCAATGAGCAGTTCTTC
few TRBJ2-3 TRBV28 . CASSLAGQGATDTQYF TGTGCCAGCAGTTTGGCTGGGCAGGGTGCGACAGATACGCAGTATTTT
. TRBJ1-1 TRBV20-1 . CSAGRGLGNTEAFF TGCAGTGCTGGCCGGGGGCTCGGGAACACTGAAGCTTTCTTT
. TRBJ2-7 TRBV6-5 . CASSYVGSSSYEQYF TGTGCCAGCAGTTACGTCGGGTCAAGCTCCTACGAGCAGTACTTC
. TRBJ1-1 TRBV11-2 TRBD1 CASSDYRGRGARIVAFF TGTGCCAGCAGCGATTACAGGGGGAGAGGCGCACGGATCGTAGCTTTCTTT
few TRBJ1-1 TRBV12-3/TRBV12-4 . CASSLIGEAFF TGTGCCAGCAGTTTGATCGGTGAAGCTTTCTTT
few TRBJ1-5 TRBV7-8 TRBD1 CASSLRDSRDQPQHF TGTGCCAGCAGCTTACGGGACAGCAGAGATCAGCCCCAGCATTTT
. TRBJ2-1 TRBV5-1 TRBD2 CASSLQGGSPSSYNEQFF TGCGCCAGCAGCTTACAAGGCGGGAGCCCCTCCTCCTACAATGAGCAGTTCTTC
. TRBJ2-1 TRBV3-1 . CTSSQDGQRGNEQFF TGTACCAGCAGCCAAGACGGACAGCGAGGCAATGAGCAGTTCTTC
few TRBJ2-7 TRBV4-1 . CASSRAPDVSYEQYF TGCGCCAGCAGCCGAGCACCAGACGTATCCTACGAGCAGTACTTC
many TRBJ2-7 TRBV20-1 . CSALNRDQYEQYF TGCAGTGCTCTTAACCGGGACCAATACGAGCAGTACTTC